The entry below gives a single T cell receptor (beta chain) sequence along with its context. Antigen unknown. The PCR had 60 Vbeta and 13 Jbeta primers. Assay used: immunoSEQ multiplex PCR; TCRdb lists only in-frame clones, some missing. The sample records some 130,000 clones, roughly 79% being singletons. This specimen belongs to a study of cytomegalovirus exposure and HLA in healthy donors. Study summary: Early on, a data release was issued that held roughly 80 million unique TCRs from HLA-typed donors. Study results and limitations: When analyzed later, the rates of TCR association showed variation by HLA locus, with DRB1 the most and HLA-C the fewest. Equally common other TCR beta chains were less clonally expanded than HLA-associated ones, a later analysis found.

The TCR sequence derives from a woman in her thirties or forties in good health and CMV-seronegative. The specimen sequenced was PBMCs.

CDR3 bases: TGTGCCAGCAGGGGACAGGGAAATTATCGAGGCTACACCTTC. It is translated as CASRGQGNYRGYTF. The chain uses TRBV28 and TRBJ1-2; 9 bases line up with TRBD1. The trim removed 6 bases at V and 8 bases at J, leaving 10 bases unmatched. The germline V gene has CDR1 MDHEN and CDR2 SYDVKM. The CDR3 covers 14 residues.